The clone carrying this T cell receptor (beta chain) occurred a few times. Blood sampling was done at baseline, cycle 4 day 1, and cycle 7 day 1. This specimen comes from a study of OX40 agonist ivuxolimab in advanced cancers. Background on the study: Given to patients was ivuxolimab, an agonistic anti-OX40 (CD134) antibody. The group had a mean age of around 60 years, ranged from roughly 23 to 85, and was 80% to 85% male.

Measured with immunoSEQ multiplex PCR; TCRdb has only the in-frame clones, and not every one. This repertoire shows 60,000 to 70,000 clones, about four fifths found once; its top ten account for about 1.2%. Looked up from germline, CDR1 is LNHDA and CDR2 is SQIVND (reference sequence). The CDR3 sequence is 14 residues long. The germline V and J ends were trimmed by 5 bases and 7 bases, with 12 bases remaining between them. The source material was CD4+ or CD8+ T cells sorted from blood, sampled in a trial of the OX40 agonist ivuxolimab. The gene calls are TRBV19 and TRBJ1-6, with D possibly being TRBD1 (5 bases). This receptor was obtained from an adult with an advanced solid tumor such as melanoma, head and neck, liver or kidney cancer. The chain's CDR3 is CASSHGATNSPLHF. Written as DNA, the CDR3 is TGTGCCAGTAGTCACGGGGCTACCAATTCACCCCTCCACTTT.